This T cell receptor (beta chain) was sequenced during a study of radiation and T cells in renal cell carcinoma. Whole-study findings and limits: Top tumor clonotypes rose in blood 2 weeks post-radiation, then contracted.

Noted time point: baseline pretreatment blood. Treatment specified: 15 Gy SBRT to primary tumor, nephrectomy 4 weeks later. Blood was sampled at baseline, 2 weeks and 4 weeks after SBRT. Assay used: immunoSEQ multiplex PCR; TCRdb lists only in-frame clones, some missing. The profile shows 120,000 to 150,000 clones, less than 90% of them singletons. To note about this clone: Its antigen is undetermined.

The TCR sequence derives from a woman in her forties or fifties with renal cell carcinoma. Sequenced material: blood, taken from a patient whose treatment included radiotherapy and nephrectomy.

This chain's CDR3 is CASSLAGGADTQYF. The CDR3 DNA follows: TGTGCCAGCAGCTTGGCCGGGGGGGCAGATACGCAGTATTTT. The chain has TRBV5-6 and TRBJ2-3; 8 bases agree with TRBD2. With 0 bases clipped from V and 4 bases from J, the junction kept 1 base outside the gene matches. CDR3 size: 14 residues. CDR1 is SGHDT and CDR2 is YYEEEE in the germline V gene.